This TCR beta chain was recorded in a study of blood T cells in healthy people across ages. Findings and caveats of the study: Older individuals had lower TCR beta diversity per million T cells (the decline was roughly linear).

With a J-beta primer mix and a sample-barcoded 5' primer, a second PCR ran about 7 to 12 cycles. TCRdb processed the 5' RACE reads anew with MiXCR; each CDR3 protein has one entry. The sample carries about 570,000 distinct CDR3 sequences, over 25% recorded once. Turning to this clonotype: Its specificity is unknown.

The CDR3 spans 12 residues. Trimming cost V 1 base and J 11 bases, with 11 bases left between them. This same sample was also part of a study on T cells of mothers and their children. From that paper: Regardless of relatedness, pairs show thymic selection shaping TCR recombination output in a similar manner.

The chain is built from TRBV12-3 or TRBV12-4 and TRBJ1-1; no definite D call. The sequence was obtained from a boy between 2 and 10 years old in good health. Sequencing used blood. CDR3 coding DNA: TGTGCCAGCAGTTTAGGTGTTCGGGAGGCTTTCTTT. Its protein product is CASSLGVREAFF.